This TCR beta chain was found in a study of T-cell reconstitution after alpha-beta-depleted transplantation in children. Study-level results: Recipient T cells and thymic progenitors that survived were the source of the high TCRbeta diversity seen at day 60 in some patients.

This clonotype came up many times. Antigen specificity is unknown. The CDR3 consists of 16 residues. The germline V gene encodes CDR1 MDHEN and CDR2 SYDVKM. The V and J ends lost 5 bases and 4 bases respectively, with 20 bases between them. Unique molecular identifiers were used to barcode this TCRbeta library. One entry per CDR3 protein, called by TCRdb with MiXCR from the PCR reads. This sample has about 200,000 distinct CDR3 sequences; roughly 6.3% occur once, and the top ten carry roughly 4.8%. The source of this sequence is a girl under three years old with combined immunodeficiency, due to receive a stem cell transplant. The sequences come from PBMCs, collected before TCRalphabeta/CD19-depleted stem cell transplant. The chain combines TRBV28 with TRBJ1-2; maybe TRBD1 (6 bases). CDR3 DNA: TGTGCCAGCAGTGAGCCCCGGACAGAGCTTACCTATGGCTACACCTTC. This gives the protein CASSEPRTELTYGYTF.